These 4 T cell receptor beta chains share one sample of origin, sequenced in a study of CD8 T cells in Susac syndrome (dated by TCRdb to the late 2010s). Library preparation used the immunoSEQ multiplex PCR assay. RNA was extracted using the RNeasy kit, and about 0.45 to 1 microgram was reverse transcribed with random hexamers. The public reads were reprocessed in TCRdb via fastp at Q25 and MiXCR, keeping in-frame beta chains. Rows with one shared CDR3 protein collapse into an entry with the most common genes and DNA. Recorded for this sample are around 79,000 distinct CDR3 sequences; 85% to 95% of them occurred a single time. The ten most abundant clones make up 0.35% to 0.4% of the sample. The material sequenced was CD8+ T cells from PBMCs. The receptors here all came from a human donor with multiple sclerosis.

The chain combines TRBV10-2 with TRBJ2-5, with no clear D. V was cut by 3 bases and J by 2 bases, with 10 bases left in between. This CDR3 has 14 residues. Germline CDR1 is WSHSY and CDR2 is SAAADI. DNA for the CDR3: TGCGCCAGCAGTGACTTTGACGGACAAGAGACCCAGTACTTC. Its translation is CASSDFDGQETQYF.

The chain couples TRBV29-1 to TRBJ2-2; 7 nucleotides line up with TRBD2. Germline V gives CDR1 SQVTM, CDR2 ANQGSEA. The CDR3 contains 13 residues. V was pared by 6 bases and J by 4 bases, with 5 bases of the junction left unmatched. The CDR3 nucleotides are TGCAGCGTCGCCGGACTAGGCACCGGGGAGCTGTTTTTT. As protein: CSVAGLGTGELFF.

The chain recombines TRBV20-1 with TRBJ2-7; D may be TRBD1 (5 bases). With 5 bases removed from V and 3 bases from J, the gap between germline ends came to 8 bases. The CDR3 sequence is 11 residues long. Per germline, CDR1 DFQATT and CDR2 SNEGSKA (reference sequence). CDR3 bases: TGCAGTGCTGACAGCCTCTACGAGCAGTACTTC. Translation gives CSADSLYEQYF.

This clonotype was observed once. V gene TRBV9 combines with J gene TRBJ1-2; no reliable D call. The germline V gene has CDR1 SGDLS and CDR2 YYNGEE. The CDR3 extends over 12 amino acids. V lost 2 bases and J 4 bases, leaving 6 bases between the germline ends. The CDR3 loop is CASSVWGYGYTF. For the CDR3, the DNA is TGTGCCAGCAGCGTTTGGGGCTATGGCTACACCTTC.